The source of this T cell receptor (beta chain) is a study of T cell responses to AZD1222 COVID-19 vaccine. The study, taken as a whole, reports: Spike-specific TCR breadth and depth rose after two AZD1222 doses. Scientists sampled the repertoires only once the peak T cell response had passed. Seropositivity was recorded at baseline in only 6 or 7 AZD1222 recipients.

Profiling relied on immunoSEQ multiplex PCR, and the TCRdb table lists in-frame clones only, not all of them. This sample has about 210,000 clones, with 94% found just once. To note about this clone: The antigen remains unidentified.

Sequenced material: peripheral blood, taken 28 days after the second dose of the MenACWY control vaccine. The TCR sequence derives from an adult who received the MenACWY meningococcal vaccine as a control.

CDR3 DNA sequence: TGTGCCAGTAGTCCAGACCTCAACACTGAAGCTTTCTTT. Amino acid sequence: CASSPDLNTEAFF. The chain employs TRBV19 and TRBJ1-1, with D unclear. This CDR3 contains 13 residues. Germline lookup yields CDR1 LNHDA and CDR2 SQIVND (reference sequence). Trimming removed 5 bases from V and 2 bases from J, with 9 bases in between. The entire variable domain, with the rest obtained from reference TRBV19 and TRBJ1-1, is as follows: DGGITQSPKYLFRKEGQNVTLSCEQNLNHDAMYWYRQDPGQGLRLIYYSQIVNDFQKGDIAEGYSVSREKKESFPLTVTSAQKNPTAFYLCASSPDLNTEAFFGQGTRLTVV.